Following are 31 T cell receptor beta chains from one sample sequenced in a study of cytomegalovirus exposure and HLA in healthy donors. In the PCR, 60 Vbeta and 13 Jbeta primers were used. Sequencing was performed with immunoSEQ multiplex PCR; in TCRdb, only in-frame clones are kept and a portion is missing. The data contain 120,000 or so clones, roughly 80% of them seen just once; the ten biggest clones take up 3.4%. The sequenced sample consisted of PBMCs. These TCRs come from a man aged 25-45 years in good health and CMV-seronegative.

The V and J genes are TRBV4-3 and TRBJ1-2; 8 bases fit TRBD1. Germline assignment: CDR1 LGHNA and CDR2 YSLEER. The junction had 8 bases not matched to a gene; V was cut back by 4 bases and J by 4 bases. There are 15 residues in the CDR3. The CDR3 nucleotides read TGCGCCAGCAGCCCAAAGACAGGGGACTTCTATGGCTACACCTTC. Its protein product is CASSPKTGDFYGYTF.

The gene calls are TRBV10-3 and TRBJ2-5; no reliable D call. The germline V and J ends were trimmed by 3 bases and 3 bases, with 8 bases remaining between them. The CDR3 covers 13 residues. CDR1 ENHRY and CDR2 SYGVKD come from the germline V gene. In DNA form, the CDR3 reads TGTGCCATCAGTGACAACGTAGAAGAGACCCAGTACTTC. Translated, it gives CAISDNVEETQYF.

This clone has only one observation. The genes are TRBV5-6 and TRBJ2-7; 9 positions match TRBD1. The ends lost 2 bases at V and 0 bases at J; junction bases unmatched: 3. Germline V lookup: CDR1 SGHDT, CDR2 YYEEEE. The CDR3 is 15 amino acids. The CDR3 DNA is TGTGCCAGCAGCTTTGCGACAGGGGGCTCCTACGAGCAGTACTTC. Translating it yields CASSFATGGSYEQYF.

The V call is TRBV18, the J call TRBJ1-6; D may be TRBD1 (6 bases). The germline V gene encodes CDR1 KGHSH and CDR2 LQKENI. CDR3 length: 16 amino acids. V dropped 5 bases and J dropped 6 bases, with 17 bases sitting between them. The CDR3 DNA sequence: TGTGCCAGCTCAAGCCTCAGGGGAGTGGTTAATTCACCCCTCCACTTT. Protein: CASSSLRGVVNSPLHF. Based on the CDR3 plus reference TRBV18 and TRBJ1-6, the full variable domain is NAGVMQNPRHLVRRRGQEARLRCSPMKGHSHVYWYRQLPEEGLKFMVYLQKENIIDESGMPKERFSAEFPKEGPSILRIQQVVRGDSAAYFCASSSLRGVVNSPLHFGNGTRLTVT.

About this clone itself: This CDR3 is also generated by other DNA sequences in the sample. This chain uses TRBV5-1 with TRBJ2-2, with a possible D match to TRBD1 (5 bases). V was clipped by 2 bases and J by 1 base, with 6 bases between them. The germline CDR1 and CDR2 sequences are SGHRS and YFSETQ. The CDR3 extends over 14 amino acids. The CDR3 spells CASSLGQNTGELFF. CDR3 DNA: TGCGCCAGCAGCTTAGGACAGAACACCGGGGAGCTGTTTTTT.

This chain connects TRBV10-3 to TRBJ1-1; possibly TRBD1 for D (5 bases). This CDR3 is built from 16 residues. V lost 10 bases, J lost 4 bases, and 25 bases lay in between. Germline lookup yields CDR1 ENHRY and CDR2 SYGVKD. The CDR3 region has the DNA TGTGCCACTAACTGGGCTTCGGATAGGGGTGGCACTGAAGCTTTCTTT. Translation: CATNWASDRGGTEAFF.

The chain joins TRBV10-1 to TRBJ2-1; TRBD2 matches 9 bases. The CDR3 length is 17 residues. Germline V gene sequence: CDR1 WNHNN, CDR2 SYGVQD (reference sequence). V shed 3 bases, J shed 2 bases, and the junction held 8 bases outside the gene matches. The CDR3 nucleotides read TGCGCCAGCAGTGAAGGCGGGAGGGCCATAGCCTACAATGAGCAGTTCTTC. As protein: CASSEGGRAIAYNEQFF.

The chain uses TRBV28 and TRBJ1-1, with D possibly matching TRBD1 (5 bases). The CDR3 runs 14 residues. V was trimmed by 1 base and J by 6 bases, leaving 12 bases between them. Germline CDR1 and CDR2: MDHEN and SYDVKM. The CDR3 is CASSLFRESAEAFF. CDR3 sequence (DNA): TGTGCCAGCAGTTTATTCAGGGAATCTGCTGAAGCTTTCTTT.

This clone was recorded a few times. The chain recombines TRBV9 with TRBJ2-5, with unresolved D. V shed 0 bases and J shed 4 bases, with 13 bases lying between them. CDR1 and CDR2 (germline): SGDLS, YYNGEE. This CDR3 is 15 amino acids long. CDR3 coding DNA: TGTGCCAGCAGCGTAGATTGGAGACCCTCAGAGACCCAGTACTTC. Translating gives CASSVDWRPSETQYF.

V and J are TRBV6-1 and TRBJ1-5, with 7 bases that match TRBD1. The CDR3 is 17 residues long. Losses at the gene ends were 0 bases for V and 2 bases for J; bases not matched to a gene: 7. Germline CDR1 and CDR2: MNHNS and SASEGT. CDR3 coding DNA: TGTGCCAGCAGTGAAGCAAGTGGGGGACAGCGCAATCAGCCCCAGCATTTT. Translated, it gives CASSEASGGQRNQPQHF.

This clone was observed once. The chain links TRBV2 to TRBJ2-5; possible D gene TRBD2, 6 bases. This CDR3 comprises 14 residues. CDR1 is SNHLY and CDR2 is FYNNEI in the germline V gene. V lost 7 bases, J lost 1 base, and 13 bases lay in between. CDR3 residues: CASTGSGSQETQYF. CDR3 DNA: TGTGCCAGCACGGGAAGCGGGTCCCAAGAGACCCAGTACTTC.

This chain uses TRBV21-1 with TRBJ2-7; TRBD2 reflects the table's D call only, with no check against the DNA. TRBV21-1 is assigned pseudogene status. The CDR3 contains 14 residues. The DNA for the CDR3 is TGTGCCAGCACCCAACTTATAACCACCTACGAGCAGTACTTC. This gives the protein CASTQLITTYEQYF.

This chain joins TRBV29-1 and TRBJ1-4; a possible D gene is TRBD1 (5 bases). This CDR3 has 16 amino acids. Germline V CDR1 and CDR2: SQVTM, ANQGSEA. V was clipped by 1 base and J by 5 bases, with 17 bases between them. CDR3 sequence reads: CSVEVGQGGRNEKLFF. CDR3 DNA sequence: TGCAGCGTTGAAGTGGGGCAGGGAGGGCGAAATGAAAAACTGTTTTTT.

The J gene is TRBJ1-1, the V gene TRBV10-2, with D unclear. The germline CDR1 and CDR2 sequences are WSHSY and SAAADI. Trimming left V 4 bases short and J 4 bases short, with 10 bases between. CDR3 length: 13 residues. This CDR3 reads CASSVLSGTEAFF. The CDR3 nucleotides are TGCGCCAGCAGTGTTTTGTCAGGCACTGAAGCTTTCTTT.

In its sample, this clone was seen once. This sequence joins TRBV27 and TRBJ1-6, with D possibly being TRBD1 (5 bases). This CDR3 is built from 15 residues. Germline CDR1 and CDR2: MNHEY and SMNVEV (reference sequence). Trimming pared 5 bases from V and 7 bases from J, leaving 15 bases between. The CDR3: CASSTAGRRNSPLHF. Written as DNA, the CDR3 is TGTGCCAGCAGTACGGCGGGACGGCGGAATTCACCCCTCCACTTT.

This clone was detected only once. This chain links TRBV9 with TRBJ2-7; D is unresolved. The V gene lost 8 bases and the J gene lost 0 bases, with 15 bases spanning the gap. Germline loops: CDR1 SGDLS, CDR2 YYNGEE. CDR3 size: 14 residues. This chain's CDR3 is CASSSGTSSYEQYF. The CDR3 nucleotides are TGTGCCAGTTCCTCAGGAACGAGCTCCTACGAGCAGTACTTC.

The chain couples TRBV6-5 to TRBJ1-4; D is ambiguous. CDR3 size: 14 residues. Trimming shortened V by 5 bases and J by 0 bases, and 7 bases separated the two germline ends. Per germline, CDR1 MNHEY and CDR2 SVGAGI. The CDR3 DNA reads TGTGCCAGCAGTCAGAAATCAACTAATGAAAAACTGTTTTTT. This encodes CASSQKSTNEKLFF.

The chain joins TRBV6-1 to TRBJ2-5; D gene uncertain. Matching the DNA end better, TRBJ2-7 makes the J call doubtful. Per the germline V gene, CDR1 is MNHNS and CDR2 is SASEGT. CDR3 length: 11 amino acids. The CDR3 DNA is TGTGCCAGCAGTAACAGCTACGAGCAGTACTTC. Amino acid sequence: CASSNSYEQYF.

As regards this clone: Distinct nucleotide sequences in the sample also encode this CDR3. The chain links TRBV18 to TRBJ1-3; D perhaps matches TRBD1 (5 bases). The CDR3 runs 14 residues. The V end lost 6 bases, the J end lost 0 bases, and 9 bases lay between the germline ends. CDR1 and CDR2 (germline): KGHSH, LQKENI. This chain's CDR3 is CASSLDSSGNTIYF. The CDR3 nucleotides read TGTGCCAGCTCCCTTGACAGCTCTGGAAACACCATATATTTT.

The J gene is TRBJ1-1, the V gene TRBV19, with a weak D call TRBD1 (5 bases). The germline V and J ends were trimmed by 7 bases and 5 bases, with 14 bases remaining between them. Germline CDR1 and CDR2: LNHDA and SQIVND (reference sequence). There are 13 residues in the CDR3. The CDR3 protein is CASMILGGTEAFF. CDR3 coding DNA: TGTGCCAGTATGATTTTGGGGGGAACTGAAGCTTTCTTT.

The chain carries TRBV2 and TRBJ2-7; 10 nucleotides align to TRBD2. Germline CDR1 SNHLY, CDR2 FYNNEI. The trim removed 8 bases at V and 0 bases at J, leaving 10 bases unmatched. There are 16 residues in the CDR3. CDR3 loop: CASGGAGGSSSYEQYF. CDR3 in DNA: TGTGCCAGCGGGGGAGCGGGAGGGAGTAGCTCCTACGAGCAGTACTTC.

V usage is TRBV10-3 and J usage is TRBJ2-5, with D possibly TRBD2 on 5 matching bases. The CDR3 runs to 13 residues. Trimming left V 6 bases short and J 0 bases short, with 8 bases between. Germline assignment: CDR1 ENHRY and CDR2 SYGVKD. The CDR3 loop is CAISTGDQETQYF. The CDR3 bases are TGTGCCATCAGCACCGGGGACCAAGAGACCCAGTACTTC.

The genes are TRBV5-1 and TRBJ2-2, with 12 bases identical to TRBD2. The length of the CDR3 is 17 residues. V lost 3 bases to trimming and J lost 4 bases; unmatched junction nucleotides: 7. The germline CDR1 and CDR2 sequences are SGHRS and YFSETQ. The CDR3 loop reads CASSWGLAGQGTGELFF. CDR3 bases: TGCGCCAGCAGCTGGGGACTAGCGGGTCAGGGCACCGGGGAGCTGTTTTTT.

CDR3: CASSPQGYNQPQHF. CDR3 in DNA: TGTGCCAGCAGTCCTCAGGGATACAATCAGCCCCAGCATTTT. This chain links TRBV28 with TRBJ1-5; TRBD1 is a possible D gene (5 bases). Trimming cost V 5 bases and J 3 bases, with 11 bases left between them. Germline-derived CDR1 and CDR2 are MDHEN and SYDVKM. CDR3 length equals 14 residues. Based on the CDR3 plus reference TRBV28 and TRBJ1-5, the full variable domain is DVKVTQSSRYLVKRTGEKVFLECVQDMDHENMFWYRQDPGLGLRLIYFSYDVKMKEKGDIPEGYSVSREKKERFSLILESASTNQTSMYLCASSPQGYNQPQHFGDGTRLSIL.

The chain is built from TRBV25-1 and TRBJ1-1; no clear D. Germline CDR1 is MGHDK and CDR2 is SYGVNS. V was clipped by 5 bases and J by 3 bases, with 10 bases between them. The CDR3 extends over 13 amino acids. The CDR3 loop is CASSTTLYTEAFF. CDR3 DNA: TGTGCCAGCAGTACGACACTTTACACTGAAGCTTTCTTT.

The chain is built from TRBV9 and TRBJ1-3, with TRBD1 as a possible D gene (5 bases). The CDR3 extends over 15 amino acids. The germline V gene has CDR1 SGDLS and CDR2 YYNGEE. Trimming stripped 4 bases from V and 0 bases from J, with 11 bases between. The CDR3 here is CASSSDRASGNTIYF. The CDR3 region has the DNA TGTGCCAGCAGCTCCGACAGAGCCTCTGGAAACACCATATATTTT.

This sequence joins TRBV4-1 and TRBJ2-7, with D possibly matching TRBD2 (6 bases). V lost 3 bases and J 7 bases, leaving 19 bases between the germline ends. The CDR3 extends over 15 amino acids. Germline assignment: CDR1 MGHRA and CDR2 YSYEKL. For the CDR3, the DNA is TGCGCCAGCAGCCAGAGGGAGGACCGGATAGGGGAGCAGTACTTC. The encoded protein is CASSQREDRIGEQYF.

Note on this clone: This same CDR3 is encoded by further DNA sequences in the sample. This chain uses TRBV5-4 with TRBJ2-2; 10 bases map to TRBD1. CDR1 and CDR2 (germline): SGHNT, YYREEE (reference sequence). The V segment lost 4 bases and the J segment 4 bases; nucleotides outside the gene matches: 4. The CDR3 consists of 15 residues. The CDR3 is CASSQDRGRTGELFF. CDR3 nucleotides: TGTGCCAGCAGCCAAGACAGGGGGCGCACCGGGGAGCTGTTTTTT. Full variable domain (missing parts from reference TRBV5-4 and TRBJ2-2): ETGVTQSPTHLIKTRGQQVTLRCSSQSGHNTVSWYQQALGQGPQFIFQYYREEENGRGNFPPRFSGLQFPNYSSELNVNALELDDSALYLCASSQDRGRTGELFFGEGSRLTVL.

V gene TRBV7-8 combines with J gene TRBJ1-2, with TRBD1 identical over 11 bases. There are 19 residues in the CDR3. Per the germline V gene, CDR1 is SGHVS and CDR2 is FQNEAQ. The V segment lost 3 bases and the J segment 0 bases; nucleotides outside the gene matches: 12. The DNA for the CDR3 is TGTGCCAGCAGCTTTATTTCCCCGGGACAGGGGGAACCTAACTATGGCTACACCTTC. Protein product: CASSFISPGQGEPNYGYTF.

The chain is built from TRBV6-5 and TRBJ1-1; 9 positions match TRBD1. Germline CDR1 reads MNHEY; CDR2 reads SVGAGI. With 7 bases clipped from V and 5 bases from J, the junction kept 8 bases outside the gene matches. This CDR3 has 14 amino acids. The CDR3 spells CASTTGQGWTEAFF. In nucleotides, the CDR3 is TGTGCCAGCACTACGGGACAGGGATGGACTGAAGCTTTCTTT.

The V and J genes are TRBV27 and TRBJ2-6, with a tentative D call TRBD1 (6 bases). This CDR3 region has 18 residues. CDR1 MNHEY and CDR2 SMNVEV come from the germline V gene (reference sequence). Trimming removed 5 bases from V and 0 bases from J, with 17 bases in between. CDR3 loop: CASSPVGRGVSGANVLTF. In nucleotides, the CDR3 is TGTGCCAGCAGTCCAGTCGGCAGGGGTGTCTCTGGGGCCAACGTCCTGACTTTC.